This T cell receptor (beta chain) was identified during a study of shared clonotypes between healthy human individuals. Clones were read by immunoSEQ multiplex PCR, and TCRdb kept only the in-frame ones, dropping some. In the table there are fewer than 400,000 clones, roughly 70% of which are singletons. This clone occurred once. This CDR3 has 16 amino acids. Germline V lookup: CDR1 SGHNT, CDR2 YYREEE (reference sequence). V lost 4 bases and J lost 1; bases outside the gene matches: 9. The sequence came from a man aged 25-45 years in good health. Input material: memory CD4+ T cells sorted from blood. Subset specified: CD45RA-negative fraction. V gene TRBV5-4 combines with J gene TRBJ2-5; TRBD2 matches 8 bases. The CDR3 protein is CASSPRAGGLQETQYF. The CDR3 coding sequence is TGTGCCAGCAGCCCCAGGGCGGGGGGACTCCAAGAGACCCAGTACTTC.